This T cell receptor beta chain was documented in a study of CD8 T cells in ankylosing spondylitis. Study findings and constraints: Seemingly characteristic of ankylosing spondylitis blood was a TCR beta motif consisting of eight highly homologous variants. Reportedly, matched ankylosing spondylitis synovial fluid was significantly enriched for disease-linked clones.

This CDR3 is 14 amino acids long. V lost 6 bases to trimming and J lost 5 bases; unmatched junction nucleotides: 9. CDR1 and CDR2 (germline): DFQATT, SNEGSKA (reference sequence). Via MiXCR, TCRdb re-called the 5' RACE reads, giving one row per CDR3 protein. This table holds about 240,000 distinct CDR3 sequences, about 10% found once. A few counts support this clonotype. The antigen remains undetermined. The sequence was obtained from a male donor with ankylosing spondylitis or in good health (not recorded which). The rearrangement links TRBV20-1 to TRBJ2-7; 11 nucleotides line up with TRBD2. Sequencing was done on a sample of blood, either unsorted or a sorted T cell fraction (not recorded which). This CDR3 is CSAQKTSGVNEQYF. DNA for the CDR3: TGCAGTGCACAGAAGACTAGCGGGGTTAACGAGCAGTACTTC.